This passage covers 22 T cell receptor beta chains from one sample sequenced in a study of blood T cell repertoires in COVID-19. The repertoire was sequenced with immunoSEQ multiplex PCR; TCRdb's copy has only in-frame clones and lacks some. The table records some 57,000 clones, roughly four fifths of them present only once. The sequencing input was peripheral blood. All receptors derive from an elderly man with COVID-19, enrolled during active disease.

This chain connects TRBV28 to TRBJ1-2; TRBD1 matches at 9 bases. Germline assignment: CDR1 MDHEN and CDR2 SYDVKM. J was trimmed by 8 bases and V by 4 bases; bases with no gene match: 14. The CDR3 contains 16 residues. This CDR3 reads CASSSGGQGSISGYTF. In nucleotides, the CDR3 is TGTGCCAGCAGTTCCGGGGGACAGGGCTCCATCAGCGGCTACACCTTC.

The chain is built from TRBV7-8 and TRBJ1-1, with unresolved D. The germline V gene has CDR1 SGHVS and CDR2 FQNEAQ. V lost 5 bases and J lost 8, with 12 bases in between. The CDR3 runs to 12 residues. CDR3 in amino acids: CASSAPGTEAFF. CDR3 DNA: TGTGCCAGCAGCGCCCCGGGAACAGAAGCTTTCTTT. The entire variable domain, with the rest obtained from reference TRBV7-8 and TRBJ1-1, is as follows: GAGVSQSPRYKVAKRGQDVALRCDPISGHVSLFWYQQALGQGPEFLTYFQNEAQLDKSGLPSDRFFAERPEGSVSTLKIQRTQQEDSAVYLCASSAPGTEAFFGQGTRLTVV.

The chain recombines TRBV12-3 or TRBV12-4 with TRBJ2-3; 7 bases match TRBD1. J gave up 7 bases and V 6 bases, and 7 bases lay outside the gene matches. The length of the CDR3 is 13 residues. CDR3 region: CASSGQEVNTQYF. The CDR3 DNA follows: TGTGCCAGCAGCGGACAGGAGGTGAATACGCAGTATTTT.

This clone was observed a handful of times. The rearrangement joins TRBV5-4 to TRBJ1-2, with TRBD1 identical over 9 bases. The CDR3 covers 16 residues. J gave up 7 bases and V 2 bases, and 12 bases lay outside the gene matches. Germline values: CDR1 SGHNT, CDR2 YYREEE (reference sequence). The CDR3 DNA sequence: TGTGCCAGCAGCTTTCCCGGACAGGGGACCGGGGGTGGCTACACCTTC. This sequence encodes CASSFPGQGTGGGYTF.

The V and J genes are TRBV19 and TRBJ2-1, with 7 positions matching TRBD2. This CDR3 has 16 residues. Germline trimming cut 6 bases from V and 0 bases from J; bases unmatched to any gene: 8. Per the germline V gene, CDR1 is LNHDA and CDR2 is SQIVND (reference sequence). The chain's CDR3 is CASSPLAESSYNEQFF. DNA of the CDR3: TGTGCCAGTAGCCCCCTAGCGGAAAGCTCCTACAATGAGCAGTTCTTC.

The CDR3 spells CASSQEGSGGGKQYF. CDR3 bases: TGTGCCAGCAGCCAAGAAGGCAGCGGGGGAGGTAAGCAGTACTTC. The rearrangement links TRBV4-2 to TRBJ2-7; 8 positions agree with TRBD2. This CDR3 is 15 amino acids long. Germline loops: CDR1 LGHNA, CDR2 YNFKEQ. The ends lost 0 bases at V and 8 bases at J; junction bases unmatched: 9.

This clone was observed a few times. The chain has TRBV9 and TRBJ1-1; perhaps TRBD1 as D (6 bases). Trimming removed 3 bases at V and 0 bases at J, with 9 bases between. The germline CDR1 and CDR2 sequences are SGDLS and YYNGEE. The CDR3 consists of 14 residues. The CDR3 DNA reads TGTGCCAGCAGCGGGGGGCAGGTGAACACTGAAGCTTTCTTT. Translation gives CASSGGQVNTEAFF.

The chain joins TRBV11-2 to TRBJ2-1, with D possibly matching TRBD2 (5 bases). The CDR3 has 13 amino acids. The V and J ends lost 5 bases and 11 bases respectively, with 16 bases between them. The V gene's germline CDR1 is SGHAT and CDR2 FQNNGV. CDR3 loop: CASSAQRATKQFF. In DNA form, the CDR3 reads TGTGCCAGCAGCGCTCAGAGGGCAACCAAGCAGTTCTTC.

The V and J genes are TRBV21-1 and TRBJ2-4; the D segment call TRBD2 is taken from the table without a DNA check. TRBV21-1 has pseudogene status. CDR3 length equals 18 residues. The CDR3 loop reads CASRQWGREGLAKNIQYF. CDR3 sequence (DNA): TGTGCCAGCAGACAGTGGGGTAGGGAGGGTTTAGCCAAAAACATTCAGTACTTC.

In DNA, the CDR3 is TGTGCCAGCAGCCGTCCCCCGTCAGGGAAAGCCCCAGCCGGGGAGCTGTTTTTT. This codes for CASSRPPSGKAPAGELFF. This sequence joins TRBV9 and TRBJ2-2; possible D gene TRBD1, 5 bases. The CDR3 length is 18 residues. The germline V gene encodes CDR1 SGDLS and CDR2 YYNGEE. Trimming shortened V by 4 bases and J by 6 bases, and 25 bases separated the two germline ends.

V usage is TRBV7-2 and J usage is TRBJ2-3; 8 nucleotides match TRBD2. J was trimmed by 2 bases and V by 5 bases; bases with no gene match: 6. Germline-derived CDR1 and CDR2 are SGHTA and FQGNSA. This CDR3 has 15 amino acids. For the CDR3, the DNA is TGTGCCAGCAGCCCTCGGGGGGGCCCCACAGATACGCAGTATTTT. Translated: CASSPRGGPTDTQYF. The full variable domain, rest sourced from reference TRBV7-2 and TRBJ2-3, is GAGVSQSPSNKVTEKGKDVELRCDPISGHTALYWYRQSLGQGLEFLIYFQGNSAPDKSGLPSDRFSAERTGGSVSTLTIQRTQQEDSAVYLCASSPRGGPTDTQYFGPGTRLTVL.

V usage is TRBV5-4 and J usage is TRBJ2-5; TRBD1 matches 11 bases. Germline loops: CDR1 SGHNT, CDR2 YYREEE (reference sequence). The ends lost 4 bases at V and 7 bases at J; junction bases unmatched: 9. This CDR3 region has 15 residues. CDR3 sequence reads: CASSTGQGVIVTQYF. The CDR3 DNA follows: TGTGCCAGCAGCACGGGACAGGGGGTTATTGTGACCCAGTACTTC. The full variable domain, rest sourced from reference TRBV5-4 and TRBJ2-5, is ETGVTQSPTHLIKTRGQQVTLRCSSQSGHNTVSWYQQALGQGPQFIFQYYREEENGRGNFPPRFSGLQFPNYSSELNVNALELDDSALYLCASSTGQGVIVTQYFGPGTRLLVL.

The J gene is TRBJ2-4, the V gene TRBV5-4, with TRBD1 matching 8 bases. The J segment lost 0 bases and the V segment lost 3 bases, leaving 8 bases of the junction unmatched. The germline gives CDR1 SGHNT, CDR2 YYREEE (reference sequence). The CDR3 is 17 amino acids. CDR3 protein: CASSYRDRTIAKNIQYF. In DNA, the CDR3 is TGTGCCAGCAGCTACCGGGACAGGACTATAGCCAAAAACATTCAGTACTTC.

V gene TRBV3-1 (or the pseudogene TRBV3-2) combines with J gene TRBJ1-1, with a weak D call TRBD1 (5 bases). Trimming removed 5 bases from V and 4 bases from J, with 11 bases in between. This CDR3 spans 13 amino acids. CDR1 LGHDT and CDR2 YNNKEL come from the germline V gene (reference sequence). For the CDR3, the DNA is TGTGCCAGCAGCACCCGGACAAGCACTGAAGCTTTCTTT. It encodes CASSTRTSTEAFF.

This clone occurred a few times. V is TRBV5-4 and J is TRBJ1-1; TRBD1 aligns across 9 bases. Losses at the gene ends were 4 bases for V and 5 bases for J; bases not matched to a gene: 6. In germline, CDR1 is SGHNT, CDR2 YYREEE (reference sequence). This CDR3 has 14 amino acids. The CDR3 spells CASSQTGGRTEAFF. As DNA, the CDR3 is TGTGCCAGCAGCCAGACAGGGGGAAGGACTGAAGCTTTCTTT.

V and J are TRBV19 and TRBJ2-3, with D possibly being TRBD1 (6 bases). The CDR3 covers 16 residues. The V gene lost 3 bases and the J gene lost 3 bases, with 16 bases spanning the gap. Per the germline V gene, CDR1 is LNHDA and CDR2 is SQIVND (reference sequence). The DNA for the CDR3 is TGTGCCAGTAGTATCCTACAGGGATACGGGACAGATACGCAGTATTTT. This codes for CASSILQGYGTDTQYF.

The rearrangement uses TRBV7-9 and TRBJ2-2; D possibly corresponds to TRBD2 (5 bases). Germline lookup yields CDR1 SEHNR and CDR2 FQNEAQ (reference sequence). The CDR3 covers 16 residues. V was trimmed by 1 base and J by 5 bases, leaving 14 bases between them. The CDR3 DNA is TGTGCCAGCAGCTTAGTCGTGGGAGCGGCAACCGGGGAGCTGTTTTTT. Translating it yields CASSLVVGAATGELFF.

This chain connects TRBV24-1 to TRBJ1-2; no definite D call. Germline assignment: CDR1 KGHDR and CDR2 SFDVKD. The length of the CDR3 is 13 residues. V lost 0 bases to trimming and J lost 8 bases, with 9 bases between them. CDR3 loop: CATSDLGRGGYTF. Here the CDR3 DNA reads TGTGCCACCAGTGATTTGGGTAGAGGGGGCTACACCTTC.

The chain has TRBV6-1 and TRBJ1-4, with D maybe TRBD1 (5 bases). Trimming left V 3 bases short and J 2 bases short, with 7 bases between. This CDR3 region has 14 residues. Germline V gives CDR1 MNHNS, CDR2 SASEGT. CDR3 protein: CASSETVTNEKLFF. Written as DNA, the CDR3 is TGTGCCAGCAGTGAGACAGTGACTAATGAAAAACTGTTTTTT.

The chain recombines TRBV5-4 with TRBJ1-5; 7 positions match TRBD1. CDR3 length: 15 amino acids. Germline V gives CDR1 SGHNT, CDR2 YYREEE (reference sequence). The J segment lost 0 bases and the V segment lost 1 base, leaving 1 base of the junction unmatched. Here the CDR3 reads CASSLTGDSNQPQHF. CDR3 nucleotides: TGTGCCAGCAGCTTGACAGGGGATAGCAATCAGCCCCAGCATTTT.

The J gene is TRBJ2-1, the V gene TRBV10-3; the match to TRBD2 covers 7 bases. The CDR3 has 15 residues. V was clipped by 6 bases and J by 0 bases; unmatched bases: 5. In germline, CDR1 is ENHRY, CDR2 SYGVKD. The CDR3 sequence is CAIRDGGSSYNEQFF. Written as DNA, the CDR3 is TGTGCCATCAGGGATGGCGGGAGCTCCTACAATGAGCAGTTCTTC.

The chain combines TRBV3-1 (or the pseudogene TRBV3-2) with TRBJ1-2; the match to TRBD1 covers 8 bases. The CDR3 consists of 14 residues. Germline values: CDR1 LGHDT, CDR2 YNNKEL (reference sequence). Trimming cost V 3 bases and J 8 bases; bases outside gene matches: 8. CDR3 loop: CASSQARTGRGYTF. Written as DNA, the CDR3 is TGTGCCAGCAGCCAGGCGAGGACAGGGAGGGGCTACACCTTC.